Listed below are T cell receptor beta chains from one sample, sequenced in a study of blood T cell repertoires in COVID-19. The data were produced by immunoSEQ multiplex PCR, yet TCRdb's version contains in-frame clones alone and is incomplete. The sample consists of under 200,000 clones, around 80% of them appearing once. The source material was PBMCs or T cells enriched from blood (not recorded which). The receptors were gathered from a man aged 45-60 years who had recovered from COVID-19. CDR3s include the opening cysteine and the closing phenylalanine or tryptophan. The order of the fields is V gene, J gene, CDR3 protein.

v_call: TRBV4-3; j_call: TRBJ2-1; cdr3_aa: CASSPGLAGSSYNEQFF
v_call: TRBV3-1/TRBV3-2; j_call: TRBJ2-2; cdr3_aa: CASSPMGRANTGELFF
v_call: TRBV4-1; j_call: TRBJ1-1; cdr3_aa: CASSQGVNRDSEAFF
v_call: TRBV5-6; j_call: TRBJ2-7; cdr3_aa: CASSLMGAGIYEQYF
v_call: TRBV7-8; j_call: TRBJ1-4; cdr3_aa: CASSLGLNEKLFF
v_call: TRBV2; j_call: TRBJ2-7; cdr3_aa: CASSFTQGISYEQYF
v_call: TRBV7-9; j_call: TRBJ1-4; cdr3_aa: CASSFDRGNEKLFF
v_call: TRBV7-9; j_call: TRBJ1-1; cdr3_aa: CASSLAPGTLNTEAFF
v_call: TRBV19; j_call: TRBJ1-2; cdr3_aa: CASSIKGTGSPEGYGYTF
v_call: TRBV2; j_call: TRBJ1-5; cdr3_aa: CASSGGRKNQPQHF
v_call: TRBV30; j_call: TRBJ2-1; cdr3_aa: CAWNNMRGRDEQFF
v_call: TRBV18; j_call: TRBJ1-1; cdr3_aa: CASSPQENTEAFF
v_call: TRBV4-1; j_call: TRBJ1-1; cdr3_aa: CASSQDLQDTTEAFF
v_call: TRBV6-5; j_call: TRBJ1-3; cdr3_aa: CASSRARTGNTIYF
v_call: TRBV18; j_call: TRBJ2-1; cdr3_aa: CASSPPKGVSSYNEQFF
v_call: TRBV29-1; j_call: TRBJ1-5; cdr3_aa: CSVRGRGRHNQPQHF
v_call: TRBV7-9; j_call: TRBJ1-1; cdr3_aa: CASSLTGAANTEAFF
v_call: TRBV2; j_call: TRBJ2-3; cdr3_aa: CASMDRGIADTQYF
v_call: TRBV4-3; j_call: TRBJ1-2; cdr3_aa: CASSQEGQAPGYTF
v_call: TRBV29-1; j_call: TRBJ2-1; cdr3_aa: CSVEGTYNEQFF
v_call: TRBV9; j_call: TRBJ2-7; cdr3_aa: CASSYTGYEQYF
v_call: TRBV21-1; j_call: TRBJ1-5; cdr3_aa: CASSKETGQFNQPQHF
v_call: TRBV7-2; j_call: TRBJ1-5; cdr3_aa: CASSSGQVQPQHF
v_call: TRBV9; j_call: TRBJ1-1; cdr3_aa: CASSVVAGGLNTEAFF
v_call: TRBV3-1/TRBV3-2; j_call: TRBJ2-1; cdr3_aa: CASSLAGGEQFF
v_call: TRBV28; j_call: TRBJ2-3; cdr3_aa: CASRPLGFSSTDTQYF